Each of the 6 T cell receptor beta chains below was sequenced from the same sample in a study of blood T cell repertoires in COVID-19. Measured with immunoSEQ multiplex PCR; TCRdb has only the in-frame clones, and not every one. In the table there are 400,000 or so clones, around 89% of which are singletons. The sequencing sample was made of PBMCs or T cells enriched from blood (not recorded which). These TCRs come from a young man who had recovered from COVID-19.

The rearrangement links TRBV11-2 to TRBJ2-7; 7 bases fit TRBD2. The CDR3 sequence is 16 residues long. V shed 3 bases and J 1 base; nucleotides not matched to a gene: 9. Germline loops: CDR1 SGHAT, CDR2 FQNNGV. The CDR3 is CASSFHPSRGSYEQYF. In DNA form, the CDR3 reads TGTGCCAGCAGCTTTCACCCGTCGCGGGGGTCCTACGAGCAGTACTTC. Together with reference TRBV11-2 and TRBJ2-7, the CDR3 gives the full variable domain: EAGVAQSPRYKIIEKRQSVAFWCNPISGHATLYWYQQILGQGPKLLIQFQNNGVVDDSQLPKDRFSAERLKGVDSTLKIQPAKLEDSAVYLCASSFHPSRGSYEQYFGPGTRLTVT.

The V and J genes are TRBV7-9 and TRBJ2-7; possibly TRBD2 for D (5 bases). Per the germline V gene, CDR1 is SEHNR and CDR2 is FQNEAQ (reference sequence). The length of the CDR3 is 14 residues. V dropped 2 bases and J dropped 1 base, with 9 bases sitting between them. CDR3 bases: TGTGCCAGCAGCTTACCTTGGGAGTCCTACGAGCAGTACTTC. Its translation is CASSLPWESYEQYF.

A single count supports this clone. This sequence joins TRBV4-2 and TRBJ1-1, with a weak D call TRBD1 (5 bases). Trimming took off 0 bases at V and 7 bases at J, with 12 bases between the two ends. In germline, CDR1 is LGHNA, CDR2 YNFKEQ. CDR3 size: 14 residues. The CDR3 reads CASSQDAGTREAFF. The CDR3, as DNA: TGTGCCAGCAGCCAAGATGCGGGGACCCGTGAAGCTTTCTTT.

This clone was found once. The CDR3 nucleotides read TGTGCCAGCACAGGACAGCAATTATATGGCTACACCTTC. It codes for CASTGQQLYGYTF. The V call is TRBV2, the J call TRBJ1-2; a weak D match, TRBD1 (6 bases). CDR3 length: 13 residues. V dropped 7 bases and J dropped 5 bases, with 14 bases sitting between them. Germline CDR1 is SNHLY and CDR2 is FYNNEI. The full variable domain, in which reference TRBV2 and TRBJ1-2 provide the parts outside the CDR3, is EPEVTQTPSHQVTQMGQEVILRCVPISNHLYFYWYRQILGQKVEFLVSFYNNEISEKSEIFDDQFSVERPDGSNFTLKIRSTKLEDSAMYFCASTGQQLYGYTFGSGTRLTVV.

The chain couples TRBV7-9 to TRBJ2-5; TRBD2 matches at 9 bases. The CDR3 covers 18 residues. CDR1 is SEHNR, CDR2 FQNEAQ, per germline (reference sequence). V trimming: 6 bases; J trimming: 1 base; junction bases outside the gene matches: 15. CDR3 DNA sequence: TGTGCCAGCAGTACTCCTCTAGCGGGACCCCAAACCCAAGAGACCCAGTACTTC. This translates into CASSTPLAGPQTQETQYF. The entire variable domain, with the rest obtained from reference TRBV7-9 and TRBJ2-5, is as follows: DTGVSQNPRHKITKRGQNVTFRCDPISEHNRLYWYRQTLGQGPEFLTYFQNEAQLEKSRLLSDRFSAERPKGSFSTLEIQRTEQGDSAMYLCASSTPLAGPQTQETQYFGPGTRLLVL.

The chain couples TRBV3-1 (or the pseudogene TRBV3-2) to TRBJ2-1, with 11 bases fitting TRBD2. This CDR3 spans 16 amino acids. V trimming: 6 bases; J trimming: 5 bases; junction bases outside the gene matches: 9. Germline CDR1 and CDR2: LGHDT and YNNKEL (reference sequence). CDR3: CASRTFTGLADNEQFF. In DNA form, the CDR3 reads TGTGCCAGCAGGACCTTCACGGGACTAGCGGACAATGAGCAGTTCTTC.